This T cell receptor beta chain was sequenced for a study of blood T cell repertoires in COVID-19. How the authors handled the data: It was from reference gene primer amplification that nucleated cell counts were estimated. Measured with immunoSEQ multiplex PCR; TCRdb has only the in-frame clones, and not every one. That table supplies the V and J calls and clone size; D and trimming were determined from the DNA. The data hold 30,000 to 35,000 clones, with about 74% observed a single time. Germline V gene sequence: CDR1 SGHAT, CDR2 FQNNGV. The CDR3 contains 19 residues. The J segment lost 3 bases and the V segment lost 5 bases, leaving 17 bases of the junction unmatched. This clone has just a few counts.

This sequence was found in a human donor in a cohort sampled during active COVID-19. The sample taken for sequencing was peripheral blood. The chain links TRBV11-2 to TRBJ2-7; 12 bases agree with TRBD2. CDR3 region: CASSTPRRLAGARVYEQYF. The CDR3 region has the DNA TGTGCCAGCAGCACCCCCCGACGACTAGCGGGAGCTAGGGTCTACGAGCAGTACTTC.